The 13 T cell receptor beta chains presented below share a single source sample, sequenced in a study of regulatory T cells in long-lasting Graves disease. Time point meaning: persistent/refractory GD, antithyroid drugs over 5 years with positive TRAb. RNA isolated from PBMCs was used to make the TCR library. With iRepertoire HTBI primers and Arm-PCR of CDR3 regions, TCR beta libraries were built. TCRdb fed the multiplex PCR reads into MiXCR, producing one record per CDR3 protein. The sample shows about 460,000 distinct CDR3 sequences, around a fifth of them seen only once. The material was peripheral blood mononuclear cells (PBMCs), obtained when the disease was refractory, from a patient treated with antithyroid drugs. These TCRs come from a female donor with Graves disease.

This chain uses TRBV6-5 with TRBJ1-5, with 7 bases matching TRBD1. Trimming removed 0 bases from V and 4 bases from J; junction bases left unmatched: 6. This CDR3 has 16 amino acids. Germline assignment: CDR1 MNHEY and CDR2 SVGAGI. Here the CDR3 reads CASSYSPQGTNQPQHF. CDR3 bases: TGTGCCAGCAGTTACTCACCACAGGGGACTAATCAGCCCCAGCATTTT.

This clonotype was observed many times. The rearrangement links TRBV11-2 to TRBJ2-7; weak D call: TRBD2 (5 bases). There are 14 residues in the CDR3. Germline values: CDR1 SGHAT, CDR2 FQNNGV. The V gene lost 2 bases and the J gene lost 5 bases, with 13 bases spanning the gap. In DNA form, the CDR3 reads TGTGCCAGCAGCTTAAAAGCAGGAGGCAACGAGCAGTACTTC. Protein sequence: CASSLKAGGNEQYF.

This clonotype was picked up many times. This chain uses TRBV12-3 or TRBV12-4 with TRBJ1-1, with TRBD1 matching 12 bases. This CDR3 is 16 amino acids long. The V gene end was trimmed by 4 bases and the J gene end by 1 base; junction bases not matched to a gene: 4. CDR3 DNA: TGTGCCAGCAGTTCGGGACAGGGGGCAGAGAACACTGAAGCTTTCTTT. Its protein is CASSSGQGAENTEAFF.

This chain connects TRBV6-1 to TRBJ2-7; D unresolved. This CDR3 has 14 amino acids. Germline V CDR1 and CDR2: MNHNS, SASEGT. Trimming removed 6 bases at V and 3 bases at J, with 15 bases between. CDR3 protein: CASRAEWLIYEQYF. In nucleotides, the CDR3 is TGTGCCAGCAGGGCCGAATGGCTTATCTACGAGCAGTACTTC.

This clonotype occurred many times. This chain connects TRBV28 to TRBJ2-7; 9 nucleotides match TRBD1. J lost 2 bases, V lost 8 bases, and 10 bases had no gene match. Germline CDR1 and CDR2: MDHEN and SYDVKM. The CDR3 totals 15 residues. CDR3 residues: CASGQGPPHPYEQYF. CDR3 bases: TGTGCCAGCGGACAGGGGCCCCCCCACCCCTACGAGCAGTACTTC. Full variable domain (missing parts from reference TRBV28 and TRBJ2-7): DVKVTQSSRYLVKRTGEKVFLECVQDMDHENMFWYRQDPGLGLRLIYFSYDVKMKEKGDIPEGYSVSREKKERFSLILESASTNQTSMYLCASGQGPPHPYEQYFGPGTRLTVT.

This rearrangement joins TRBV6-1 to TRBJ2-3; 9 bases align to TRBD2. With V trimmed by 2 bases and J by 4 bases, 10 bases remained unmatched. The CDR3 is 17 residues long. From germline, CDR1 is MNHNS and CDR2 SASEGT. The CDR3: CASSESIAGEFPDTQYF. CDR3 sequence (DNA): TGTGCCAGCAGTGAATCCATAGCGGGAGAGTTTCCAGATACGCAGTATTTT.

This clonotype has just a few counts. Since no conserved phenylalanine or tryptophan closes the CDR3, a read error is the likely cause. The genes are TRBV18 and TRBJ1-5, with TRBD1 matching 9 bases. CDR1 is KGHSH, CDR2 LQKENI, per germline. The ends lost 5 bases at V and 3 bases at J; junction bases unmatched: 5. This CDR3 region has 15 residues. The CDR3 spells CASSDRGSANQPQHL. As DNA, the CDR3 is TGTGCCAGCTCAGACAGGGGGTCGGCCAATCAGCCCCAGCATCTT.

V gene TRBV20-1 combines with J gene TRBJ1-6; unclear D gene. Germline loops: CDR1 DFQATT, CDR2 SNEGSKA (reference sequence). The CDR3 is 15 residues long. The V end was cut by 0 bases, the J end by 8 bases, with 14 bases between. Here the CDR3 DNA reads TGCAGTGCTAGAGATCATGGGCAGACTTATTCACCCCTCCACTTT. Protein product: CSARDHGQTYSPLHF.

This clonotype was observed at least ten times. The V call is TRBV6-1, the J call TRBJ1-3; the D gene is possibly TRBD1 (6 bases). This CDR3 has 14 amino acids. The V gene lost 5 bases and the J gene lost 0 bases, with 8 bases spanning the gap. The V gene's germline CDR1 is MNHNS and CDR2 SASEGT. The CDR3 loop reads CASSLDSSGNTIYF. The DNA for the CDR3 is TGTGCCAGCAGTCTGGACAGCTCTGGAAACACCATATATTTT.

This clonotype came up many times. The chain recombines TRBV7-2 with TRBJ2-5; perhaps TRBD2 as D (6 bases). Germline CDR1 is SGHTA and CDR2 is FQGNSA. The CDR3 sequence is 17 residues long. V lost 1 base, J lost 2 bases, and 17 bases lay in between. The CDR3 region has the DNA TGTGCCAGCAGCTTAGGCCCCCCGGGGGTAGGGCAAGAGACCCAGTACTTC. Its translation: CASSLGPPGVGQETQYF.

This clonotype appeared many times. This sequence joins TRBV27 and TRBJ1-2; 7 bases are a match to TRBD1. Germline CDR1 and CDR2: MNHEY and SMNVEV (reference sequence). The CDR3 totals 18 residues. J was trimmed by 0 bases and V by 5 bases; bases with no gene match: 15. The CDR3, as DNA: TGTGCCAGCAGTGACGGGACAGCGACCCGCTTCTCTAACTATGGCTACACCTTC. Its translation is CASSDGTATRFSNYGYTF.

Ten or more counts support this clonotype. This chain uses TRBV12-3 or TRBV12-4 with TRBJ2-5; the D is unclear. Trimming took off 2 bases at V and 1 base at J, with 8 bases between the two ends. This CDR3 region has 14 residues. The CDR3 nucleotides read TGTGCCAGCAGTTTAAGGCGACTCCAAGAGACCCAGTACTTC. Protein sequence: CASSLRRLQETQYF.

This clonotype was observed a single time. The chain carries TRBV7-2 and TRBJ2-7; D may be TRBD1 or TRBD2 (5 bases each). The CDR3 totals 14 residues. Germline V lookup: CDR1 SGHTA, CDR2 FQGNSA. Trimming cost V 7 bases and J 3 bases, with 16 bases left between them. This chain's CDR3 is CASNRRDPRYEQYF. Here the CDR3 DNA reads TGTGCCAGCAACCGCCGGGACCCTCGCTACGAGCAGTACTTC.